Included here is one T cell receptor (beta chain) sequence, with context. Clones were read by immunoSEQ multiplex PCR, and TCRdb kept only the in-frame ones, dropping some. The profile shows about 80,000 clones, about 91% of them singletons. The sample originates from a study of T cell changes during pregnancy in multiple sclerosis. The CDR3 is 13 residues long. Germline V gene lookup returns CDR1 MRHNA and CDR2 SNTAGT. V lost 3 bases and J lost 2, with 5 bases in between. The material sequenced was peripheral blood, taken before pregnancy. The rearrangement uses TRBV6-4 and TRBJ2-1; maybe TRBD1 (5 bases). The sequence was collected from a female donor with multiple sclerosis, enrolled in a pregnancy study. The DNA for the CDR3 is TGTGCCAGCAGTGAGGACACCTACAATGAGCAGTTCTTC. Translating it yields CASSEDTYNEQFF.